The 32 T cell receptor beta chains listed next were all sequenced from one sample in a study of blood T cell repertoires in COVID-19. Profiled with immunoSEQ multiplex PCR; TCRdb holds only in-frame clones, not every one. Of about 350,000 clones in the sample, more than 70% were seen once. The sample was PBMCs or T cells enriched from blood (not recorded which). The origin of the receptors is a woman aged 25 to 39 who had been exposed to COVID-19.

The V and J genes are TRBV5-4 and TRBJ2-1; 8 nucleotides agree with TRBD2. The CDR3 is 15 residues long. Germline values: CDR1 SGHNT, CDR2 YYREEE (reference sequence). With V trimmed by 2 bases and J by 2 bases, 3 bases remained unmatched. Written as DNA, the CDR3 is TGTGCCAGCAGCTTTAGCGGGGAGGCCTACAATGAGCAGTTCTTC. Protein: CASSFSGEAYNEQFF.

The chain uses TRBV19 and TRBJ2-2; TRBD2 agrees at 9 bases. The CDR3 covers 16 residues. CDR1 is LNHDA and CDR2 is SQIVND in the germline V gene (reference sequence). J was trimmed by 3 bases and V by 6 bases; bases with no gene match: 8. The CDR3 nucleotides are TGTGCCAGTAGCAAACCGGGACTAGCTGACACCGGGGAGCTGTTTTTT. It codes for CASSKPGLADTGELFF. Looking up the rest from reference TRBV19 and TRBJ2-2 gives the full variable domain: DGGITQSPKYLFRKEGQNVTLSCEQNLNHDAMYWYRQDPGQGLRLIYYSQIVNDFQKGDIAEGYSVSREKKESFPLTVTSAQKNPTAFYLCASSKPGLADTGELFFGEGSRLTVL.

The chain recombines TRBV6-5 with TRBJ2-1; 9 bases are shared with TRBD2. The CDR3 has 13 residues. Germline lookup yields CDR1 MNHEY and CDR2 SVGAGI. J lost 10 bases, V lost 1 base, and 2 bases had no gene match. The CDR3 is CASSYLSGGEQFF. The CDR3 DNA reads as TGTGCCAGCAGTTACTTAAGCGGGGGGGAGCAGTTCTTC.

This chain links TRBV5-4 with TRBJ2-3, with TRBD2 as a possible D gene (7 bases). The germline V gene encodes CDR1 SGHNT and CDR2 YYREEE (reference sequence). Trimming pared 2 bases from V and 5 bases from J, leaving 15 bases between. The CDR3 has 15 residues. CDR3 region: CASSFRGGVGDTQYF. The CDR3 nucleotides are TGTGCCAGCAGCTTCCGCGGGGGCGTGGGAGATACGCAGTATTTT.

This chain uses TRBV5-1 with TRBJ1-2, with D maybe TRBD1 (6 bases). The germline V gene encodes CDR1 SGHRS and CDR2 YFSETQ. This CDR3 is built from 13 residues. V lost 2 bases and J 6 bases, leaving 11 bases between the germline ends. CDR3 sequence: CASSLQGEDGYTF. As DNA, the CDR3 is TGCGCCAGCAGCTTACAGGGAGAGGATGGCTACACCTTC.

The rearrangement uses TRBV7-9 and TRBJ1-5; D perhaps matches TRBD1 (5 bases). The V and J ends lost 7 bases and 7 bases respectively, with 20 bases between them. The germline V gene has CDR1 SEHNR and CDR2 FQNEAQ (reference sequence). The CDR3 loop spans 15 amino acids. In DNA form, the CDR3 reads TGTGCCAGCACGCGGGGGGGTTTCGGGCCCCAGCCCCAGCATTTT. It is translated as CASTRGGFGPQPQHF.

V gene TRBV27 combines with J gene TRBJ2-7; 14 bases match TRBD2. The V gene end was trimmed by 6 bases and the J gene end by 7 bases; junction bases not matched to a gene: 11. CDR3 size: 16 residues. Germline V gene lookup returns CDR1 MNHEY and CDR2 SMNVEV (reference sequence). The CDR3 sequence: CASRPGLAGVRSEQYF. In DNA, the CDR3 is TGTGCCAGCAGGCCGGGACTAGCGGGAGTAAGGTCGGAGCAGTACTTC.

The chain links TRBV19 to TRBJ1-5, with unresolved D. This CDR3 region has 17 residues. Trimming removed 4 bases from V and 2 bases from J, with 18 bases in between. Germline V lookup: CDR1 LNHDA, CDR2 SQIVND (reference sequence). In DNA form, the CDR3 reads TGTGCCAGTAGTACCCTCCCCGGGATAAATCGCAATCAGCCCCAGCATTTT. This encodes CASSTLPGINRNQPQHF.

The rearrangement joins TRBV12-3 or TRBV12-4 to TRBJ2-5; TRBD2 aligns across 7 bases. CDR3 length: 13 amino acids. V shed 3 bases and J 7 bases; nucleotides not matched to a gene: 5. This CDR3 is CASSFEGRVTQYF. DNA for the CDR3: TGTGCCAGCAGTTTTGAAGGGAGGGTGACCCAGTACTTC.

The chain uses TRBV5-1 and TRBJ2-1; no firm D call. The germline V and J ends were trimmed by 0 bases and 5 bases, with 6 bases remaining between them. This CDR3 region has 13 residues. The germline gives CDR1 SGHRS, CDR2 YFSETQ. The CDR3, as DNA: TGCGCCAGCAGCTTGGGCGCGGACAATGAGCAGTTCTTC. It translates to CASSLGADNEQFF.

CDR3 bases: TGTGCCAGCAGCAAAAAGCTAGGGGACAGGGGTTCTAACACTGAAGCTTTCTTT. This translates into CASSKKLGDRGSNTEAFF. The genes are TRBV21-1 and TRBJ1-1; the table's TRBD1 call for D was not verified on the DNA. TRBV21-1 is annotated as a pseudogene. This CDR3 has 18 amino acids.

The chain links TRBV3-1 (or the pseudogene TRBV3-2) to TRBJ1-3; D perhaps matches TRBD1 (5 bases). This CDR3 has 14 residues. Germline assignment: CDR1 LGHDT and CDR2 YNNKEL (reference sequence). The V end lost 4 bases, the J end lost 0 bases, and 7 bases lay between the germline ends. CDR3 region: CASSRRVSGNTIYF. The DNA of the CDR3 is TGTGCCAGCAGCCGCAGGGTCTCTGGAAACACCATATATTTT.

The V gene is TRBV10-1, the J gene TRBJ2-5, with 7 bases that match TRBD2. V lost 4 bases, J lost 4 bases, and 3 bases stayed unmatched. Germline CDR1 reads WNHNN; CDR2 reads SYGVQD (reference sequence). This CDR3 region has 13 residues. The CDR3 nucleotides are TGCGCCAGCAGTGGGGGGGGGTTAGAGACCCAGTACTTC. Translation: CASSGGGLETQYF.

The genes are TRBV11-1 and TRBJ1-2, with TRBD1 identical over 7 bases. This CDR3 has 14 amino acids. The J segment lost 4 bases and the V segment lost 5 bases, leaving 7 bases of the junction unmatched. The V gene's germline CDR1 is SGHAT and CDR2 FQDESV (reference sequence). The CDR3 loop reads CASSQGQLSYGYTF. The CDR3 coding sequence is TGTGCCAGCAGCCAGGGACAGCTATCCTATGGCTACACCTTC.

J is TRBJ2-5 and V is TRBV6-5; TRBD2 matches 8 bases. Germline V gene sequence: CDR1 MNHEY, CDR2 SVGAGI. The CDR3 extends over 13 amino acids. V was pared by 10 bases and J by 3 bases, with 7 bases of the junction left unmatched. The CDR3 sequence: CATLAGGEETQYF. The CDR3 DNA follows: TGTGCCACCCTCGCGGGAGGAGAAGAGACCCAGTACTTC.

This chain connects TRBV27 to TRBJ2-1; 11 bases line up with TRBD2. This CDR3 comprises 19 residues. V shed 3 bases and J 7 bases; nucleotides not matched to a gene: 17. CDR1 is MNHEY and CDR2 is SMNVEV in the germline V gene (reference sequence). The DNA for the CDR3 is TGTGCCAGCAGTTTCACGATACCATTAGCGGGAGGGCCGAGGAATGAGCAGTTCTTC. Translating it yields CASSFTIPLAGGPRNEQFF.

The V call is TRBV27, the J call TRBJ1-2; perhaps TRBD1 as D (5 bases). Germline V gene data show CDR1 as MNHEY and CDR2 as SMNVEV (reference sequence). Deletions cut 3 bases from V and 6 bases from J, with 20 bases between. The CDR3 contains 16 residues. The CDR3 region has the DNA TGTGCCAGCAGTTTGGGAGGGGCCGGGGAGGGCAATGGCTACACCTTC. Translation gives CASSLGGAGEGNGYTF.

The genes are TRBV27 and TRBJ2-3, with 7 bases aligning to TRBD1. Germline V lookup: CDR1 MNHEY, CDR2 SMNVEV (reference sequence). CDR3 size: 15 residues. With 5 bases clipped from V and 2 bases from J, the junction kept 7 bases outside the gene matches. CDR3 loop: CASSRTGIATDTQYF. DNA of the CDR3: TGTGCCAGCAGTCGGACAGGAATTGCCACAGATACGCAGTATTTT.

The chain employs TRBV21-1 and TRBJ1-5; the table's D call, TRBD1, has no DNA check behind it. TRBV21-1 is a documented pseudogene. The CDR3 totals 15 residues. The CDR3: CASSGLGQGNQPQHF. Written as DNA, the CDR3 is TGTGCCAGCAGCGGCCTGGGACAGGGTAATCAGCCCCAGCATTTT.

The rearrangement joins TRBV5-1 to TRBJ2-2; TRBD2 agrees at 12 bases. The CDR3 contains 18 residues. Germline V gene sequence: CDR1 SGHRS, CDR2 YFSETQ. The J segment lost 4 bases and the V segment lost 1 base, leaving 8 bases of the junction unmatched. The CDR3 DNA reads as TGCGCCAGCAGCTTGTCGTCTCAACTAGCGGGAGGCACCGGGGAGCTGTTTTTT. Residues: CASSLSSQLAGGTGELFF.

The table lists this clone with a count of one. This chain uses TRBV2 with TRBJ2-5; 9 bases align to TRBD2. Germline lookup yields CDR1 SNHLY and CDR2 FYNNEI. The V and J ends lost 6 bases and 3 bases, in that order; junction bases with no gene match: 8. CDR3 length: 15 amino acids. The CDR3 DNA reads as TGTGCCAGCAGACCCGGGACTAGCTCAGAAGAGACCCAGTACTTC. This translates into CASRPGTSSEETQYF.

The V and J genes are TRBV6-5 and TRBJ2-7; TRBD1 matches at 9 bases. V shed 6 bases, J shed 2 bases, and the junction held 8 bases outside the gene matches. Germline CDR1 and CDR2: MNHEY and SVGAGI. CDR3 length equals 15 residues. The CDR3 sequence: CASRPLRDRAYEQYF. As DNA, the CDR3 is TGTGCCAGCAGACCTCTCCGGGACAGGGCCTACGAGCAGTACTTC.

This rearrangement joins TRBV9 to TRBJ1-4, with 7 bases matching TRBD1. CDR1 and CDR2 from the germline V gene are SGDLS and YYNGEE. The CDR3 is made up of 14 amino acids. The V segment lost 4 bases and the J segment 8 bases; nucleotides outside the gene matches: 8. CDR3 DNA: TGTGCCAGCAGCATCAGGGACAGACAAGAAAAACTGTTTTTT. Translation gives CASSIRDRQEKLFF. Full variable domain (missing parts from reference TRBV9 and TRBJ1-4): DSGVTQTPKHLITATGQRVTLRCSPRSGDLSVYWYQQSLDQGLQFLIQYYNGEERAKGNILERFSAQQFPDLHSELNLSSLELGDSALYFCASSIRDRQEKLFFGSGTQLSVL.

The chain uses TRBV7-3 and TRBJ2-5; 7 bases align to TRBD2. This CDR3 comprises 13 residues. CDR1 and CDR2 from the germline V gene are SGHTA and FQGTGA. With 5 bases clipped from V and 3 bases from J, the junction kept 3 bases outside the gene matches. DNA for the CDR3: TGTGCCAGCAGCACTAGCGCTAAAGAGACCCAGTACTTC. Translation: CASSTSAKETQYF. Using reference TRBV7-3 and TRBJ2-5 for the parts outside the CDR3, the full variable domain is GAGVSQTPSNKVTEKGKYVELRCDPISGHTALYWYRQSLGQGPEFLIYFQGTGAADDSGLPNDRFFAVRPEGSVSTLKIQRTERGDSAVYLCASSTSAKETQYFGPGTRLLVL.

The rearrangement joins TRBV5-1 to TRBJ1-1, with 7 bases that match TRBD1. Germline V gives CDR1 SGHRS, CDR2 YFSETQ. The CDR3 consists of 15 residues. The trim removed 1 base at V and 0 bases at J, leaving 3 bases unmatched. The CDR3 is CASSLTGQVNTEAFF. The CDR3 bases are TGCGCCAGCAGCTTGACCGGACAGGTGAACACTGAAGCTTTCTTT.

The chain carries TRBV7-3 and TRBJ2-1; TRBD2 aligns across 7 bases. The ends lost 0 bases at V and 9 bases at J; junction bases unmatched: 2. Germline V CDR1 and CDR2: SGHTA, FQGTGA. This CDR3 is built from 13 residues. DNA for the CDR3: TGTGCCAGCAGCTTAACTAGGGAGGGTGAGCAGTTCTTC. Amino acid sequence: CASSLTREGEQFF.

CDR3 amino acids: CASSDYSYEQYF. The DNA of the CDR3 is TGTGCCAGTAGCGACTACTCCTACGAGCAGTACTTC. The chain links TRBV19 to TRBJ2-7; a possible D gene is TRBD2 (5 bases). This CDR3 is 12 amino acids long. CDR1 is LNHDA and CDR2 is SQIVND in the germline V gene (reference sequence). V was shortened by 6 bases and J by 0 bases, with 6 bases between the two germline ends.

The chain uses TRBV30 and TRBJ2-7; 8 nucleotides align to TRBD1. Trimming at V came to 4 bases and at J to 4 bases, leaving 9 bases not matched to a gene. CDR3 length: 14 amino acids. Per germline, CDR1 GTSNPN and CDR2 SVGIG (reference sequence). For the CDR3, the DNA is TGTGCCTGGACAGTGGCAGGGGGCACGTACGAGCAGTACTTC. Its translation: CAWTVAGGTYEQYF.

This clone was counted between two and nine times. The rearrangement uses TRBV7-9 and TRBJ1-4; D is possibly TRBD1 (6 bases). This CDR3 comprises 17 residues. Looked up from germline, CDR1 is SEHNR and CDR2 is FQNEAQ (reference sequence). Trimming took off 6 bases at V and 1 base at J, with 18 bases between the two ends. The CDR3: CASSSVQGTVTNEKLFF. In DNA form, the CDR3 reads TGTGCCAGCAGTTCAGTACAGGGTACGGTAACTAATGAAAAACTGTTTTTT.

This chain uses TRBV29-1 with TRBJ2-2; 11 bases are a match to TRBD1. The CDR3 runs to 14 residues. The germline V gene has CDR1 SQVTM and CDR2 ANQGSEA. With 6 bases clipped from V and 7 bases from J, the junction kept 7 bases outside the gene matches. CDR3 in DNA: TGCAGCGTATGGACAGGGGGCAGTGTCGGGGAGCTGTTTTTT. It codes for CSVWTGGSVGELFF.

The chain has TRBV12-3 or TRBV12-4 and TRBJ1-2; a weak D match, TRBD1 (6 bases). The V gene lost 6 bases and the J gene lost 8 bases, with 16 bases spanning the gap. This CDR3 comprises 13 residues. The CDR3 loop reads CASRKQGEEGYTF. The CDR3 coding sequence is TGTGCCAGCAGGAAACAGGGCGAGGAAGGCTACACCTTC.

The gene calls are TRBV6-6 and TRBJ1-5; D not certain. The CDR3 extends over 13 amino acids. The germline gives CDR1 MNHNY, CDR2 SVGAGI (reference sequence). V lost 7 bases and J 0 bases, leaving 7 bases between the germline ends. Written as DNA, the CDR3 is TGTGCCAGCACAGCGGATAGCAATCAGCCCCAGCATTTT. Translated: CASTADSNQPQHF.